These 8 T cell receptor beta chains originate from one sample sequenced in a study of blood T cell repertoires in COVID-19. The data were produced by immunoSEQ multiplex PCR, yet TCRdb's version contains in-frame clones alone and is incomplete. The sample lists around 140,000 clones, 80% seen once, with 3.5% in the top ten. Specimen: peripheral blood. These receptors were obtained from a man between 65 and 79 years old who had recovered from COVID-19.

The J gene is TRBJ2-1, the V gene TRBV3-1 (or the pseudogene TRBV3-2), with D possibly TRBD2 on 6 matching bases. Per the germline V gene, CDR1 is LGHDT and CDR2 is YNNKEL (reference sequence). Trimming took 8 bases from V and 3 from J, leaving 17 bases between them. The CDR3 runs 15 residues. The CDR3 nucleotides read TGTGCCAGCCGGGGGACTCCGCCTCACTACAATGAGCAGTTCTTC. Amino acids: CASRGTPPHYNEQFF.

This clone was counted only a few times. The CDR3, as DNA: TGTGCCAGCAGTTACTCTTTTGTGCGGGAGGGTAAGGATGAGCAGTTCTTC. This translates into CASSYSFVREGKDEQFF. The chain recombines TRBV6-2 or TRBV6-3 with TRBJ2-1; 9 nucleotides align to TRBD2. The CDR3 is 17 residues long. Germline CDR1 and CDR2: MNHEY and SVGEGT. The V and J ends lost 0 bases and 8 bases, in that order; junction bases with no gene match: 11.

This clone was observed a single time. The chain couples TRBV4-1 to TRBJ2-6; D is possibly TRBD1 (6 bases). The V and J ends lost 1 base and 3 bases respectively, with 13 bases between them. This CDR3 is built from 17 residues. Per the germline V gene, CDR1 is MGHRA and CDR2 is YSYEKL. CDR3 nucleotide sequence: TGCGCCAGCAGCCAAGGCCTTAAGGGGGTTGGGGCCAACGTCCTGACTTTC. Amino acid sequence: CASSQGLKGVGANVLTF.

This chain joins TRBV12-3 or TRBV12-4 and TRBJ1-3; no clear D. V was pared by 4 bases and J by 9 bases, with 13 bases between. The CDR3 runs 13 residues. CDR3 in amino acids: CASSSGTLGTIYF. The CDR3 DNA is TGTGCCAGCAGTTCCGGTACGCTAGGCACCATATATTTT.

The chain is built from TRBV16 and TRBJ2-3; TRBD1 aligns across 11 bases. The length of the CDR3 is 21 residues. Germline values: CDR1 KGHSY, CDR2 FQNENV. The J segment lost 1 base and the V segment lost 7 bases, leaving 22 bases of the junction unmatched. For the CDR3, the DNA is TGTGCCAGCACCGACGGCGGACAGGGGGCCCAGCGGGAGTCCCGCACAGATACGCAGTATTTT. Encoded protein: CASTDGGQGAQRESRTDTQYF.

The V and J genes are TRBV4-2 and TRBJ2-7; D unresolved. V was trimmed by 0 bases and J by 2 bases, leaving 8 bases between them. CDR1 is LGHNA, CDR2 YNFKEQ, per germline. The CDR3 spans 14 residues. CDR3 nucleotide sequence: TGTGCCAGCAGCCAAGATGCGGTTACCTACGAGCAGTACTTC. It is translated as CASSQDAVTYEQYF.

This chain joins TRBV9 and TRBJ2-7; TRBD1 aligns across 9 bases. Germline V CDR1 and CDR2: SGDLS, YYNGEE. The CDR3 has 15 amino acids. V lost 4 bases to trimming and J lost 2 bases; unmatched junction nucleotides: 7. The CDR3 region is CASSHSGTGPYEQYF. CDR3 nucleotide sequence: TGTGCCAGCAGCCACTCGGGGACAGGGCCCTACGAGCAGTACTTC.

The J gene is TRBJ2-7, the V gene TRBV5-5; TRBD2 is a possible D gene (6 bases). Trimming shortened V by 0 bases and J by 3 bases, and 19 bases separated the two germline ends. This CDR3 region has 17 residues. Germline lookup yields CDR1 SGHKS and CDR2 YYEKEE (reference sequence). The CDR3: CASSLVGVGLPVYEQYF. The CDR3 coding sequence is TGTGCCAGCAGCTTGGTCGGGGTCGGACTACCCGTCTACGAGCAGTACTTC. Combining the CDR3 with reference TRBV5-5 and TRBJ2-7 gives the whole variable domain DAGVTQSPTHLIKTRGQQVTLRCSPISGHKSVSWYQQVLGQGPQFIFQYYEKEERGRGNFPDRFSARQFPNYSSELNVNALLLGDSALYLCASSLVGVGLPVYEQYFGPGTRLTVT.